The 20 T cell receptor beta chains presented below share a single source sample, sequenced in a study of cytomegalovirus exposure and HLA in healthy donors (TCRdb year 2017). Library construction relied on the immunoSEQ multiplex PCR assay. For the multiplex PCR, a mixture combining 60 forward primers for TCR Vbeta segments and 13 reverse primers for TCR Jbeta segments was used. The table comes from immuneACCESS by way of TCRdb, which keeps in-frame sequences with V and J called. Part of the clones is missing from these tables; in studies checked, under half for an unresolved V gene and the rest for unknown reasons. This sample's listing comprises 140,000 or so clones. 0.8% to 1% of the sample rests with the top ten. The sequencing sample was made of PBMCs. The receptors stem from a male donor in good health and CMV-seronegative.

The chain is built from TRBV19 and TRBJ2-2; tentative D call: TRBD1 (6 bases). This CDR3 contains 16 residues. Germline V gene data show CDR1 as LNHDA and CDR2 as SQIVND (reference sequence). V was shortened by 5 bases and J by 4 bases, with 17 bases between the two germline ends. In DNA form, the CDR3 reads TGTGCCAGTAGTGCCCACTCAAAACAGGGCACCGGGGAGCTGTTTTTT. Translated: CASSAHSKQGTGELFF. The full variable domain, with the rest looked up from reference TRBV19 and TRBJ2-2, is DGGITQSPKYLFRKEGQNVTLSCEQNLNHDAMYWYRQDPGQGLRLIYYSQIVNDFQKGDIAEGYSVSREKKESFPLTVTSAQKNPTAFYLCASSAHSKQGTGELFFGEGSRLTVL.

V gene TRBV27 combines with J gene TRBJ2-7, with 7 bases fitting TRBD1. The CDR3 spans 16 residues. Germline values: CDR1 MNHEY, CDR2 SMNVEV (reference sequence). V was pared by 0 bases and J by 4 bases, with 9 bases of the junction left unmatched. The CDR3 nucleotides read TGTGCCAGCAGTTTATCGGGAACAGGGGCCCTGTACGAGCAGTACTTC. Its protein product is CASSLSGTGALYEQYF.

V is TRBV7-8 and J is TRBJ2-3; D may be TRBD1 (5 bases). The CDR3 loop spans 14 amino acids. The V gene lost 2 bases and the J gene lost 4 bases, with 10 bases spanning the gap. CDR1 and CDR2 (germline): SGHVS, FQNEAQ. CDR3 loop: CASSLLGRADTQYF. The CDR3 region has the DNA TGTGCCAGCAGCTTACTAGGCAGGGCAGATACGCAGTATTTT.

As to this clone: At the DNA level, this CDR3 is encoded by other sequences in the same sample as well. In DNA, the CDR3 is TGTGCCTCCTCCCCCAACGGCAGGGAGGTAGGGAGGGACACTGAAGCTTTCTTT. It specifies CASSPNGREVGRDTEAFF. The chain links TRBV18 to TRBJ1-1, with a possible D match to TRBD1 (5 bases). The CDR3 totals 18 residues. The V and J ends lost 11 bases and 3 bases respectively, with 31 bases between them. Germline CDR1 KGHSH, CDR2 LQKENI.

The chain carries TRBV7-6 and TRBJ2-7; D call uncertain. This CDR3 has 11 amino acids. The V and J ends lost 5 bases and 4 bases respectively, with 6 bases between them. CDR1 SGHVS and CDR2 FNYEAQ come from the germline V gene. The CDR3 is CASSPGYEQYF. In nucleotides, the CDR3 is TGTGCCAGCAGCCCCGGGTACGAGCAGTACTTC.

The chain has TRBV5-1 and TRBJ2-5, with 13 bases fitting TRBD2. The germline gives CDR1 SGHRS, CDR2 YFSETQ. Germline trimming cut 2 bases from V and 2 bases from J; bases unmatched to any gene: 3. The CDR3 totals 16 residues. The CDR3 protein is CASSLGTSGIQETQYF. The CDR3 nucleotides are TGCGCCAGCAGCTTAGGGACTAGCGGGATTCAAGAGACCCAGTACTTC.

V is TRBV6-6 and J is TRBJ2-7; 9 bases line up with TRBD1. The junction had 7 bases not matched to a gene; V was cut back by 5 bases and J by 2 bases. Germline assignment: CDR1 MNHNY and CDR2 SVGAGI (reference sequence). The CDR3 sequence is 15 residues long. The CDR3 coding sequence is TGTGCCAGCAGTCCGCCCGGGACAGGGACCTACGAGCAGTACTTC. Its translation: CASSPPGTGTYEQYF.

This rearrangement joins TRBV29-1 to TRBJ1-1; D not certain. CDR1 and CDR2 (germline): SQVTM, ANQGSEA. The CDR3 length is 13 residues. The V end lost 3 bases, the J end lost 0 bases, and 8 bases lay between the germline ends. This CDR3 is CSVERELNTEAFF. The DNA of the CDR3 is TGCAGCGTTGAGAGGGAATTGAACACTGAAGCTTTCTTT.

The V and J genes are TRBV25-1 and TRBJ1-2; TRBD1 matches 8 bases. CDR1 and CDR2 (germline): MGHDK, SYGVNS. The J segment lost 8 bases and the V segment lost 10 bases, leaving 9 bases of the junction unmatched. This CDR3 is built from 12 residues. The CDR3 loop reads CATMTGVGGYTF. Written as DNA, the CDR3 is TGTGCCACCATGACAGGGGTTGGGGGCTACACCTTC.

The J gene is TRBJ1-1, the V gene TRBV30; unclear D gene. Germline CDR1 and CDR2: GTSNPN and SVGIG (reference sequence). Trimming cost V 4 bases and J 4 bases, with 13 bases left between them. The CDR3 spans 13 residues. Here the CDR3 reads CAWTGTGFTEAFF. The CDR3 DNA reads TGTGCCTGGACCGGAACGGGTTTCACTGAAGCTTTCTTT.

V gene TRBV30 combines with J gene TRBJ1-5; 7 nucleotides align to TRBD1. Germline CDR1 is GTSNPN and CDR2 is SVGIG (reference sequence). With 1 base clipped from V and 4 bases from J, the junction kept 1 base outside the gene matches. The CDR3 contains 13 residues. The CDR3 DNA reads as TGTGCCTGGAGTGAGACAGGGAATCAGCCCCAGCATTTT. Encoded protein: CAWSETGNQPQHF. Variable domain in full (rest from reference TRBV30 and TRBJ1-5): SQTIHQWPATLVQPVGSPLSLECTVEGTSNPNLYWYRQAAGRGLQLLFYSVGIGQISSEVPQNLSASRPQDRQFILSSKKLLLSDSGFYLCAWSETGNQPQHFGDGTRLSIL.

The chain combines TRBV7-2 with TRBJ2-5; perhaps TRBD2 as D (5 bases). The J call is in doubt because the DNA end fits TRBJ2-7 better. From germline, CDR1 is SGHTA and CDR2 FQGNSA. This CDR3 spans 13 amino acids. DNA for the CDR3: TGTGCCAGCAGCTTGGAGGTATCCTACGAGCAGTACTTC. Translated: CASSLEVSYEQYF.

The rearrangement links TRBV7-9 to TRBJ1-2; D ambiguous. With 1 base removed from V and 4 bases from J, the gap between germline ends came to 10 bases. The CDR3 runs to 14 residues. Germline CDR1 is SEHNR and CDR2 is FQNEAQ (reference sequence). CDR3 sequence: CASSLGGSGYGYTF. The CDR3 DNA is TGTGCCAGCAGCTTAGGAGGCTCGGGCTATGGCTACACCTTC. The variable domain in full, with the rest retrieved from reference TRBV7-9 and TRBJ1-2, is DTGVSQNPRHKITKRGQNVTFRCDPISEHNRLYWYRQTLGQGPEFLTYFQNEAQLEKSRLLSDRFSAERPKGSFSTLEIQRTEQGDSAMYLCASSLGGSGYGYTFGSGTRLTVV.

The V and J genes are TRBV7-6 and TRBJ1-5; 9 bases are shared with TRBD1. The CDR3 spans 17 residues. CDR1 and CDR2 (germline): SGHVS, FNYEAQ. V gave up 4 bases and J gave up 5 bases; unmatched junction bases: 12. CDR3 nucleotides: TGTGCCAGCAGCTCCCTCACGGGGGACAGGGTCGATCAGCCCCAGCATTTT. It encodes CASSSLTGDRVDQPQHF.

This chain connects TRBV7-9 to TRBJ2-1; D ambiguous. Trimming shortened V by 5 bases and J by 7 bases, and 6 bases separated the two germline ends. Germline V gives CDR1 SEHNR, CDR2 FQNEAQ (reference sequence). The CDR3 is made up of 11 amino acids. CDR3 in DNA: TGTGCCAGCAGCGTCCGGAATGAGCAGTTCTTC. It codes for CASSVRNEQFF.

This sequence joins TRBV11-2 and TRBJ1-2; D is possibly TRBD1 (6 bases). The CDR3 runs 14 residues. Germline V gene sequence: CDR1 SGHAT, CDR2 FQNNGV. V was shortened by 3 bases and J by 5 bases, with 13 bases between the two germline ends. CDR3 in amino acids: CASSLGGGDYGYTF. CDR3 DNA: TGTGCCAGCAGCTTGGGAGGGGGGGATTATGGCTACACCTTC.

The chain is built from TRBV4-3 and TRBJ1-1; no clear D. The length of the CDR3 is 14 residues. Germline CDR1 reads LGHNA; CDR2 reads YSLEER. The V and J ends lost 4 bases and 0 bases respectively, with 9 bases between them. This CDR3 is CASSPKTVNTEAFF. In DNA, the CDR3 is TGCGCCAGCAGCCCCAAAACGGTGAACACTGAAGCTTTCTTT.

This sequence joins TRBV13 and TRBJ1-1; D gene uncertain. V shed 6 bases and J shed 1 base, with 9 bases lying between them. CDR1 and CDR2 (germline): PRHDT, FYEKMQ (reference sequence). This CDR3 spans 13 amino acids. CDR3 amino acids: CASSSDQNTEAFF. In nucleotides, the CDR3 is TGTGCCAGCAGTAGTGATCAGAACACTGAAGCTTTCTTT.

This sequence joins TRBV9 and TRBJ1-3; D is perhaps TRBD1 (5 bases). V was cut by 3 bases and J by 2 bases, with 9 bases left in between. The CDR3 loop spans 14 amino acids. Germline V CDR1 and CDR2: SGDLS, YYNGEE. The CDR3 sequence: CASSARDPGNTIYF. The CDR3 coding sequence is TGTGCCAGCAGCGCCAGGGATCCTGGAAACACCATATATTTT.

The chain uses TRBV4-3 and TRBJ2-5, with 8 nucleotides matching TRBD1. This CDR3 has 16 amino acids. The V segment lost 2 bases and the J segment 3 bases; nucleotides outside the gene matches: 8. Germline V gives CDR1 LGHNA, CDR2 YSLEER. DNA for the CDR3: TGCGCCAGCAGCCAACGACCGTCGACAGGGGAAGAGACCCAGTACTTC. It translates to CASSQRPSTGEETQYF.